These T cell receptor beta chains were read from a single sample in a study of blood T cell repertoires in COVID-19. Sequenced by immunoSEQ multiplex PCR; TCRdb stores in-frame clones only, minus some. The sample carries about 380,000 clones, approximately 90% recorded once. Source material: PBMCs or T cells enriched from blood (not recorded which). The origin of the receptors is a woman aged 18-30 years who had recovered from COVID-19. CDR3s include the opening cysteine and the closing phenylalanine or tryptophan. The order of the fields is V gene, D gene, J gene, CDR3 DNA, CDR3 protein. The D gene is left open where the match is weak.

TRBV9	TRBD1	TRBJ1-6	TGTGCCAGCAGCGTCAGGGGGTCCTATAATTCACCCCTCCACTTT	CASSVRGSYNSPLHF
TRBV6-5	-	TRBJ1-5	TGTGCCAGCAGTTACGCAGGGCCCTGGGTTCAGCCCCAGCATTTT	CASSYAGPWVQPQHF
TRBV5-5	TRBD1	TRBJ1-2	TGTGCCAGCAGCAAAGACAGGGCTGAGGACTATGGCTACACCTTC	CASSKDRAEDYGYTF
TRBV19	-	TRBJ2-1	TGTGCCAGTAGTATAGGTGGAGAGGGCAATGAGCAGTTCTTC	CASSIGGEGNEQFF
TRBV2	-	TRBJ2-2	TGTGCCAGCAGTGAGGATAGCCGGGCCGGGGAGCTGTTTTTT	CASSEDSRAGELFF
TRBV6-6	-	TRBJ1-3	TGTGCCAGCACCCTGGCGGACACACAAGCTGGAAACACCATATATTTT	CASTLADTQAGNTIYF
TRBV6-5	-	TRBJ1-1	TGTGCCAGCGGGGAGTTATCGGGAGGTCGCACTGAAGCTTTCTTT	CASGELSGGRTEAFF
TRBV3-1/TRBV3-2	-	TRBJ2-1	TGTGCCAGCAGCCAAGATTGGCGGATGGCCTACAATGAGCAGTTCTTC	CASSQDWRMAYNEQFF
TRBV5-6	-	TRBJ1-1	TGTGCCAGCAGCTCGAATCAAGTACGAGGCACTGAAGCTTTCTTT	CASSSNQVRGTEAFF
TRBV2	TRBD1	TRBJ1-1	TGTGCCAGCAGCTCCGGGACAGGGGGCACTGAAGCTTTCTTT	CASSSGTGGTEAFF
TRBV4-1	TRBD1	TRBJ2-7	TGCGCCAGCAGCCAAACAGGGGCCAGTGCCTACGAGCAGTACTTC	CASSQTGASAYEQYF
TRBV5-1	TRBD1	TRBJ1-1	TGCGCCAGCAGCTTAATCCAGACAGGGGACACTGAAGCTTTCTTT	CASSLIQTGDTEAFF
TRBV28	TRBD1	TRBJ1-6	TGTGCCAGCAGCACAGGGGTATATTCACCCCTCCACTTT	CASSTGVYSPLHF
TRBV6-5	-	TRBJ2-7	TGTGCCAGCAGTCCAAGAGGGCCTCGTGACGAGCAGTACTTC	CASSPRGPRDEQYF
TRBV10-3	-	TRBJ2-7	TGTGCCATCAGTGATGCCGGGAAATCCGGCGAGCAGTACTTC	CAISDAGKSGEQYF